This T cell receptor (beta chain) is drawn from a study of T cell responses to AZD1222 COVID-19 vaccine. Findings and caveats of the study: Only six or seven AZD1222 recipients were seropositive at baseline.

The protocol was immunoSEQ multiplex PCR, while the TCRdb copy is restricted to in-frame clones and leaves out a portion. The sample contains under 100,000 clones, about nine tenths of which appear only once. Of note for this clone: Its cognate antigen is unknown.

This clonotype originated in an adult who received the AZD1222 COVID-19 vaccine. The input for sequencing was peripheral blood, taken 28 days after the second AZD1222 dose.

The CDR3 sequence is CASSPRTGGFNGYTF. The CDR3 coding sequence is TGTGCCAGCAGCCCAAGGACAGGAGGTTTTAATGGCTACACCTTC. The chain carries TRBV9 and TRBJ1-2, with 7 bases fitting TRBD1. The CDR3 extends over 15 amino acids. The V segment lost 4 bases and the J segment 6 bases; nucleotides outside the gene matches: 12. The V gene's germline CDR1 is SGDLS and CDR2 YYNGEE.